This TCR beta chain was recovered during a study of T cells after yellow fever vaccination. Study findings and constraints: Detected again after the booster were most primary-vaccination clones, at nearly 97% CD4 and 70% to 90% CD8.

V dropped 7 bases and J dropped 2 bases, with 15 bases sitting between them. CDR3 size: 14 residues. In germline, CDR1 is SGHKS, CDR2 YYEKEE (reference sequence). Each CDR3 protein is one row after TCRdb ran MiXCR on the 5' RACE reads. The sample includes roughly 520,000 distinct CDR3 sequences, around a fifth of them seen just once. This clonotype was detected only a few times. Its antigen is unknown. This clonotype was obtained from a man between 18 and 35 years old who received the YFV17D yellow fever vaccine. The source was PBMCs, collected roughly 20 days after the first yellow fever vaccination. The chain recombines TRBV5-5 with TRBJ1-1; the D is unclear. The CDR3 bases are TGTGCCAGCTCACTTTTAACTCAAAACACTGAAGCTTTCTTT. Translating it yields CASSLLTQNTEAFF.